This record covers a single T cell receptor (beta chain). The antigen is undetermined. From germline, CDR1 is SGHTA and CDR2 FQGNSA. The CDR3 runs 16 residues. The trim removed 5 bases at V and 5 bases at J, leaving 8 bases unmatched. Only in-frame clones appear in the TCRdb table, and some are missing; sequencing was by immunoSEQ multiplex PCR. Among some 340,000 clones, around 84% were seen once, and the ten largest hold more than 1.5%. The treatment here: around 19 received Ad26.COV2.S at low or high dose, single or two shots; 5 received placebo; per-sample allocation not given. Each sample was drawn 63 days after the first injection (of vaccine or placebo). The study used a vaccine consisting of an Ad26 vector that expressed Wuhan-strain SARS-CoV-2 spike. This sample is drawn from a study of Ad26.COV2.S vaccination and SARS-CoV-2 variants. Whole-study context: In the study, Ad26.COV2.S was injected intramuscularly once, or twice 56 days apart.

Study observations and caveats: Analyses that measured TCR breadth and depth may have underestimated total T cell responses.

V gene TRBV7-2 combines with J gene TRBJ1-6; TRBD1 agrees at 8 bases. The receptor comes from a person aged 18-65 years who received the Ad26.COV2.S COVID-19 vaccine or a placebo. The material was peripheral blood, obtained in a trial of Ad26.COV2.S vaccine versus placebo. CDR3 DNA sequence: TGTGCCAGCAGCCCCCAGGGGGCGCTGAATAATTCACCCCTCCACTTT. It is translated as CASSPQGALNNSPLHF.